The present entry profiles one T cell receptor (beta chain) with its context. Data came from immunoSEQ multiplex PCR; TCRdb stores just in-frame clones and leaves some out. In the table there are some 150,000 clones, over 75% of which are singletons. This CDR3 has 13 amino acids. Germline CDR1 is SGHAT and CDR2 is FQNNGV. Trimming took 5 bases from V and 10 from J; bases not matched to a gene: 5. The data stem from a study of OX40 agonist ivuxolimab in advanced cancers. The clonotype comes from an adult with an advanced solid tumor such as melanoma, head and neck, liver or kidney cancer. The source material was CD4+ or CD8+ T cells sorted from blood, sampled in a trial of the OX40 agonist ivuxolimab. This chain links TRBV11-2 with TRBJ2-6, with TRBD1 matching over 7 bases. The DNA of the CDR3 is TGTGCCAGCAGCCTACAGGGGATTAACGTCCTGACTTTC. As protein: CASSLQGINVLTF.